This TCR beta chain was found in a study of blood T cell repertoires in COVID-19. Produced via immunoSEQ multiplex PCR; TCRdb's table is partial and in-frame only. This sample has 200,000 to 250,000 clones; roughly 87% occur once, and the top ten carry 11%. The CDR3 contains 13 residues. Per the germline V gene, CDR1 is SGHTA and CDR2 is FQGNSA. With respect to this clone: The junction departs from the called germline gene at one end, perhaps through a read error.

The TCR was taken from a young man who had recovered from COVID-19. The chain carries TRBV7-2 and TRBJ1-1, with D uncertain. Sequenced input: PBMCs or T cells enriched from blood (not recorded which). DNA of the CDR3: TGTGCCAGCAGTTTAGGGCCCGACACTGAAGCTTTCTTT. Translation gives CASSLGPDTEAFF. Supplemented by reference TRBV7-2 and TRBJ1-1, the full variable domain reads GAGVSQSPSNKVTEKGKDVELRCDPISGHTALYWYRQSLGQGLEFLIYFQGNSAPDKSGLPSDRFSAERTGGSVSTLTIQRTQQEDSAVYLCASSLGPDTEAFFGQGTRLTVV.